The 21 T cell receptor beta chains below were found in one sample sequenced in a study of T-cell memory formation after mild COVID-19 (dated by TCRdb to the early 2020s). Libraries were built with 5' RACE. Data came from an Illumina NovaSeq 6000. TCRdb trimmed public reads at Q25 via fastp, called clones via MiXCR and kept in-frame beta chains. Here each entry gathers all rows of one CDR3 protein and keeps the most common genes and DNA. This sample holds 300,000 to 400,000 distinct CDR3 sequences; roughly 20% were observed only once. Approximately 13% of the sample goes to the ten largest clones. The material sequenced was PBMCs or a T cell subset sorted from them (not recorded which). The receptor source for this set is an adult woman who had mild COVID-19 (a few samples of this study predate the infection). The sample titles of this study are shuffled in the database, so cell type and time point are left out; the donor was told from shared clones.

The V gene is TRBV5-6, the J gene TRBJ1-1; TRBD1 might be the D (5 bases). Looked up from germline, CDR1 is SGHDT and CDR2 is YYEEEE. The CDR3 is 15 amino acids. V shed 0 bases and J shed 0 bases, with 9 bases lying between them. The CDR3 is CASSLGQNMNTEAFF. The DNA of the CDR3 is TGTGCCAGCAGCTTGGGACAGAACATGAACACTGAAGCTTTCTTT.

The chain is built from TRBV2 and TRBJ1-2, with 8 bases fitting TRBD1. The CDR3 is 13 residues long. The J segment lost 4 bases and the V segment lost 4 bases, leaving 2 bases of the junction unmatched. The V gene's germline CDR1 is SNHLY and CDR2 FYNNEI. CDR3 in DNA: TGTGCCAGCAGTGCCCAGGGGGCCTATGGCTACACCTTC. It specifies CASSAQGAYGYTF. The complete variable domain, with remaining parts taken from reference TRBV2 and TRBJ1-2, reads EPEVTQTPSHQVTQMGQEVILRCVPISNHLYFYWYRQILGQKVEFLVSFYNNEISEKSEIFDDQFSVERPDGSNFTLKIRSTKLEDSAMYFCASSAQGAYGYTFGSGTRLTVV.

The rearrangement links TRBV5-1 to TRBJ2-5, with D perhaps being TRBD1 or TRBD2 (5 bases each). The germline V gene has CDR1 SGHRS and CDR2 YFSETQ. The CDR3 is made up of 15 amino acids. Trimming stripped 7 bases from V and 4 bases from J, with 20 bases between. The CDR3 loop reads CASRRWGSFRETQYF. DNA of the CDR3: TGCGCCAGCCGCCGTTGGGGGAGTTTCCGAGAGACCCAGTACTTC.

There are many counts of this clonotype. The V gene is TRBV28, the J gene TRBJ2-7, with D maybe TRBD1 (5 bases). Germline values: CDR1 MDHEN, CDR2 SYDVKM. This CDR3 comprises 13 residues. The V gene lost 2 bases and the J gene lost 1 base, with 6 bases spanning the gap. CDR3 protein: CASSLPGSYEQYF. CDR3 in DNA: TGTGCCAGCAGTTTACCAGGGTCCTACGAGCAGTACTTC.

The CDR3 region is CAVGDLANEQFF. The CDR3 DNA reads TGTGCGGTTGGGGACTTAGCCAATGAGCAGTTCTTC. The chain has TRBV30 and TRBJ2-1, with D possibly TRBD2 on 6 matching bases. This CDR3 region has 12 residues. From germline, CDR1 is GTSNPN and CDR2 SVGIG (reference sequence).

In this sample, this clonotype turned up a few times. The chain recombines TRBV12-3 or TRBV12-4 with TRBJ2-7; TRBD1 agrees at 8 bases. V shed 6 bases, J shed 3 bases, and the junction held 7 bases outside the gene matches. This CDR3 comprises 14 residues. The CDR3 nucleotides read TGTGCCAGCAGGAGGGCAGGGGGCATCTACGAGCAGTACTTC. The encoded protein is CASRRAGGIYEQYF.

The V and J genes are TRBV2 and TRBJ2-5, with TRBD2 matching over 7 bases. Germline V gene lookup returns CDR1 SNHLY and CDR2 FYNNEI. This CDR3 has 16 residues. V gave up 4 bases and J gave up 2 bases; unmatched junction bases: 10. The CDR3 here is CASSGVASGLQETQYF. CDR3 in DNA: TGTGCCAGCAGTGGAGTAGCTAGCGGTCTACAAGAGACCCAGTACTTC.

This clonotype occurred a few times. The gene calls are TRBV24-1 and TRBJ2-5; 8 bases match TRBD2. The V segment lost 3 bases and the J segment 5 bases; nucleotides outside the gene matches: 10. This CDR3 has 16 amino acids. Per the germline V gene, CDR1 is KGHDR and CDR2 is SFDVKD. The CDR3 DNA is TGTGCCACCAGTGATAAGGAGCGGGAGTTCACGGAGACCCAGTACTTC. This gives the protein CATSDKEREFTETQYF.

This rearrangement joins TRBV7-8 to TRBJ2-7; perhaps D is TRBD1 or TRBD2 (5 bases each). This CDR3 has 14 residues. The V end lost 7 bases, the J end lost 5 bases, and 18 bases lay between the germline ends. Germline V lookup: CDR1 SGHVS, CDR2 FQNEAQ. CDR3 DNA sequence: TGTGCCAGCACCCCCGGGCTGGGACGGGACGAGCAGTACTTC. As protein: CASTPGLGRDEQYF.

The rearrangement uses TRBV12-3 or TRBV12-4 and TRBJ2-6, with 7 nucleotides matching TRBD1. J gave up 0 bases and V 7 bases, and 12 bases lay outside the gene matches. This CDR3 is built from 18 residues. CDR3 loop: CASTRRQGKTSGANVLTF. As DNA, the CDR3 is TGTGCCAGCACCCGTCGACAGGGAAAAACCTCTGGGGCCAACGTCCTGACTTTC.

Ten or more counts support this clonotype. The rearrangement uses TRBV7-2 and TRBJ2-3; D is unresolved. Germline lookup yields CDR1 SGHTA and CDR2 FQGNSA. This CDR3 spans 12 amino acids. Trimming took off 3 bases at V and 5 bases at J, with 6 bases between the two ends. In DNA form, the CDR3 reads TGTGCCAGCAGCTTCTATGGAGATACGCAGTATTTT. Amino acids: CASSFYGDTQYF. The variable domain in full, completed from reference TRBV7-2 and TRBJ2-3, reads GAGVSQSPSNKVTEKGKDVELRCDPISGHTALYWYRQSLGQGLEFLIYFQGNSAPDKSGLPSDRFSAERTGGSVSTLTIQRTQQEDSAVYLCASSFYGDTQYFGPGTRLTVL.

This clonotype was counted between two and nine times. The chain combines TRBV12-3 or TRBV12-4 with TRBJ2-4; 11 bases line up with TRBD2. This CDR3 comprises 18 residues. The junction had 9 bases not matched to a gene; V was cut back by 2 bases and J by 3 bases. The CDR3 sequence is CASSLWTTSGTGKNIQYF. For the CDR3, the DNA is TGTGCCAGCAGTTTATGGACGACTAGCGGGACAGGCAAAAACATTCAGTACTTC.

This clonotype was counted between two and nine times. This chain joins TRBV6-1 and TRBJ1-5, with D uncertain. The CDR3 runs to 14 residues. Trimming cost V 0 bases and J 7 bases, with 10 bases left between them. CDR1 MNHNS and CDR2 SASEGT come from the germline V gene. The CDR3 nucleotides are TGTGCCAGCAGTGAAGCGCTCGGGGTGCAGCCCCAGCATTTT. It is translated as CASSEALGVQPQHF.

This chain joins TRBV4-1 and TRBJ2-7; D ambiguous. The germline V gene encodes CDR1 MGHRA and CDR2 YSYEKL. There are 14 residues in the CDR3. Trimming left V 1 base short and J 0 bases short, with 7 bases between. CDR3 in DNA: TGCGCCAGCAGCCAAGTGCGGACCTCCTACGAGCAGTACTTC. Protein product: CASSQVRTSYEQYF.

This clonotype was detected only a few times. The chain couples TRBV7-8 to TRBJ2-3, with 10 bases matching TRBD2. The germline gives CDR1 SGHVS, CDR2 FQNEAQ. J gave up 5 bases and V 0 bases, and 8 bases lay outside the gene matches. This CDR3 comprises 17 residues. CDR3 coding DNA: TGTGCCAGCAGCTTAGCGTGGCTAGCGGGAGTCGTAGATACGCAGTATTTT. Encoded protein: CASSLAWLAGVVDTQYF.

V usage is TRBV20-1 and J usage is TRBJ2-3; 12 bases align to TRBD2. V lost 5 bases, J lost 4 bases, and 4 bases stayed unmatched. CDR1 is DFQATT, CDR2 SNEGSKA, per germline (reference sequence). The CDR3 length is 14 residues. This CDR3 is CSAWTSGTADTQYF. The CDR3 DNA follows: TGCAGTGCTTGGACTAGCGGGACCGCAGATACGCAGTATTTT.

This clonotype was seen a handful of times. The V gene is TRBV5-1, the J gene TRBJ2-1; D uncertain. V was clipped by 5 bases and J by 9 bases, with 12 bases between them. This CDR3 contains 12 residues. The germline V gene has CDR1 SGHRS and CDR2 YFSETQ. The CDR3 is CASRRPQAEQFF. CDR3 sequence (DNA): TGCGCCAGCAGACGACCGCAGGCTGAGCAGTTCTTC.

The rearrangement joins TRBV20-1 to TRBJ1-2, with D possibly matching TRBD1 (6 bases). This CDR3 spans 15 amino acids. In germline, CDR1 is DFQATT, CDR2 SNEGSKA (reference sequence). Trimming removed 0 bases from V and 4 bases from J, with 15 bases in between. This CDR3 reads CSARDPRGGVYGYTF. DNA for the CDR3: TGCAGTGCTAGAGATCCCAGGGGTGGGGTCTATGGCTACACCTTC.

This rearrangement joins TRBV7-2 to TRBJ1-5; D not certain. The CDR3 is 14 amino acids. CDR1 and CDR2 from the germline V gene are SGHTA and FQGNSA. Trimming stripped 3 bases from V and 6 bases from J, with 12 bases between. As DNA, the CDR3 is TGTGCCAGCAGCTTTTCGCAGGCAGGTCAGCCCCAGCATTTT. The encoded protein is CASSFSQAGQPQHF.

This clonotype has more than one count but fewer than ten. V usage is TRBV6-2 or TRBV6-3 and J usage is TRBJ2-7, with unresolved D. From germline, CDR1 is MNHEY and CDR2 SVGEGT. Trimming shortened V by 5 bases and J by 0 bases, and 5 bases separated the two germline ends. CDR3 length: 12 amino acids. This CDR3 is CASSALSYEQYF. The CDR3 DNA sequence: TGTGCCAGCAGTGCCCTCTCCTACGAGCAGTACTTC.

J is TRBJ2-6 and V is TRBV6-1; D not resolved. This CDR3 is built from 14 residues. The V end lost 7 bases, the J end lost 4 bases, and 11 bases lay between the germline ends. The germline V gene has CDR1 MNHNS and CDR2 SASEGT. The CDR3 loop is CASITRPGANVLTF. The CDR3 DNA reads TGTGCCAGCATTACAAGGCCCGGGGCCAACGTCCTGACTTTC.